The clone carrying this T cell receptor (beta chain) was detected many times. Its antigen is still unknown. The data originate from a study of spatial heterogeneity in lung cancer. Overall study: Sequenced follow-up PBMC samples came a median of approximately 2 years after resection, where available. Across the raw uncorrected reads, a unique TCR and UMI combination was observed, on average, more than ten times. Study-level results: Resection saw ubiquitous expanded tumor TCRs appear in blood more than follow-up did.

Time point denoted: blood at routine non-recurrence follow-up after resection. All TCR cDNA molecules were individually tagged with a unique molecular identifier. TCRdb used MiXCR to reprocess the 5' RACE reads, holding one entry per CDR3 protein. The sample records 15,000 to 20,000 distinct CDR3 sequences, 7% to 10% being singletons. The CDR3 totals 13 residues. Trimming removed 8 bases from V and 10 bases from J; junction bases left unmatched: 5. This specimen was PBMCs, taken at follow-up. The TCR originated in a male donor with early-stage non-small cell lung cancer. This rearrangement joins TRBV12-3 or TRBV12-4 to TRBJ1-6; 10 bases map to TRBD1. The chain's CDR3 is CASSATGGSPLHF. Here the CDR3 DNA reads TGTGCCAGCTCAGCGACAGGGGGCTCACCCCTCCACTTT.